This is a list of T cell receptor beta chains from one sample in a study of T cell repertoires in cytomegalovirus infection. TCRdb re-called the reads with MiXCR, one entry per CDR3 protein. This table holds more than 75,000 distinct CDR3 sequences, less than 4.5% found once. The sample taken for sequencing was PBMCs. These receptors all come from a human donor in good health (CMV status not recorded). Some clones in this sample may be carry-over from other donors' samples. Both conserved end residues are part of each CDR3. The D gene is left open where the match is weak. The size field reads how often the clone was seen (once, few, many) or a class if it is expanded.

many	14	TRBJ2-2	TRBV20-1	TRBD1	CSATGGTHTGELFF	TGCAGTGCGACAGGGGGGACTCACACCGGGGAGCTGTTTTTT
many	12	TRBJ1-5	TRBV7-8	TRBD1	CASSLDREPQHF	TGTGCCAGCAGCCTGGACAGGGAGCCCCAGCATTTT
many	14	TRBJ1-6	TRBV7-6	TRBD1	CASSTGQGRTPLHF	TGTGCCAGCAGCACCGGACAGGGCAGGACACCCCTCCACTTT
many	16	TRBJ2-3	TRBV28	TRBD1	CASSSTTGVSTDTQYF	TGTGCCAGCAGTTCGACAACAGGGGTTAGCACAGATACGCAGTATTTT
many	13	TRBJ2-2	TRBV20-1	TRBD1	CSARQGDTGELFF	TGCAGTGCTAGGCAGGGGGACACCGGGGAGCTGTTTTTT
many	14	TRBJ1-4	TRBV7-2	-	CASSFTGSQEKLFF	TGTGCCAGCAGCTTTACAGGGTCTCAGGAAAAACTGTTTTTT
many	16	TRBJ2-7	TRBV12-3/TRBV12-4	-	CASIGYRDGRTYEQYF	TGTGCCAGCATCGGCTACCGGGACGGGCGAACCTACGAGCAGTACTTC
many	11	TRBJ2-3	TRBV20-1	-	CSAGRSLTQYF	TGCAGTGCAGGGCGGTCCCTTACGCAGTATTTT
many	14	TRBJ1-2	TRBV28	TRBD1	CASSLGQATYGYTF	TGTGCCAGCAGTCTGGGACAGGCCACCTATGGCTACACCTTC
many	19	TRBJ2-1	TRBV20-1	TRBD2	CSARDPPGLAESSYNEQFF	TGCAGTGCTAGAGATCCACCGGGACTAGCGGAGAGCTCCTACAATGAGCAGTTCTTC
many	17	TRBJ1-6	TRBV14	-	CASSSRTESSYNSPLHF	TGTGCCAGCAGCTCACGGACGGAGAGCTCCTATAATTCACCCCTCCACTTT
many	12	TRBJ1-2	TRBV28	-	CASESGTIGYTF	TGTGCCAGTGAATCCGGGACAATTGGCTACACCTTC
many	14	TRBJ1-1	TRBV5-4	-	CASSPPAANTEAFF	TGTGCCAGCAGCCCCCCGGCGGCGAACACTGAAGCTTTCTTT
many	14	TRBJ1-2	TRBV29-1	-	CSVETAGEGNGYTF	TGCAGCGTTGAAACGGCAGGGGAAGGAAATGGCTACACCTTC
many	13	TRBJ1-5	TRBV25-1	-	CASSEFGNQPQHF	TGTGCCAGCAGTGAATTTGGGAATCAGCCCCAGCATTTT
many	17	TRBJ2-5	TRBV7-6	-	CASSLSWGVSERETQYF	TGTGCCAGCAGCTTGTCGTGGGGGGTTAGCGAGCGAGAGACCCAGTACTTC
many	15	TRBJ1-6	TRBV6-2/TRBV6-3	-	CASSDTGLYNSPLHF	TGTGCCAGCAGTGATACCGGGCTCTATAATTCACCCCTCCACTTT
many	15	TRBJ2-2	TRBV5-1	-	CASSDGTLNTGELFF	TGCGCCAGCAGCGACGGGACCCTGAACACCGGGGAGCTGTTTTTT
many	17	TRBJ2-7	TRBV4-1	TRBD2	CASSQGYGEGVSYEQYF	TGCGCCAGCAGCCAAGGTTATGGGGAGGGAGTTTCCTACGAGCAGTACTTC
many	13	TRBJ2-7	TRBV20-1	TRBD1	CSAGTGNTYEQYF	TGCAGTGCCGGGACAGGGAATACCTACGAGCAGTACTTC
many	18	TRBJ2-2	TRBV7-6	-	CASSLVQLAASNTGELFF	TGTGCCAGCAGCTTAGTTCAGTTGGCAGCTTCGAACACCGGGGAGCTGTTTTTT
many	16	TRBJ2-4	TRBV12-3/TRBV12-4	-	CASSPRAKLAKNIQYF	TGTGCCAGCAGTCCCAGGGCCAAACTAGCCAAAAACATTCAGTACTTC
many	13	TRBJ2-6	TRBV12-3/TRBV12-4	-	CASTRSGANVLTF	TGTGCCAGCACCAGATCTGGGGCCAACGTCCTGACTTTC
many	14	TRBJ1-1	TRBV6-6	-	CATSLLVGDTEAFF	TGTGCCACCAGCCTGCTAGTCGGGGACACTGAAGCTTTCTTT
many	14	TRBJ2-7	TRBV5-4	-	CASSLWSDSYEQYF	TGTGCCAGCAGCTTGTGGTCTGACTCCTACGAGCAGTACTTC
many	13	TRBJ2-1	TRBV6-2/TRBV6-3	-	CASSFGRWNEQFF	TGTGCCAGCAGTTTTGGCAGGTGGAATGAGCAGTTCTTC
many	14	TRBJ2-7	TRBV6-2/TRBV6-3	TRBD1	CASRMTGRLYEQYF	TGTGCCAGCAGGATGACAGGGAGACTCTACGAGCAGTACTTC
many	16	TRBJ2-1	TRBV19	TRBD2	CASSFRTSGVYNEQFF	TGTGCCAGTAGTTTCAGGACTAGCGGGGTGTACAATGAGCAGTTCTTC
many	14	TRBJ1-5	TRBV10-3	-	CAISGGQLNQPQHF	TGTGCCATCAGTGGAGGACAGCTGAATCAGCCCCAGCATTTT
many	17	TRBJ1-6	TRBV6-2/TRBV6-3	TRBD1	CASSYYRDRGLSSPLHF	TGTGCCAGCAGTTACTACCGGGACAGGGGGCTGAGTTCACCCCTCCACTTT
many	13	TRBJ1-1	TRBV7-9	-	CASSFTTNTEAFF	TGTGCCAGCAGCTTCACGACGAACACTGAAGCTTTCTTT